This entry describes one TCR beta chain. The antigen this receptor binds is unknown. No per-base quality is available; no much larger clone lies one base away. The data were obtained in a study of CD8 T cells in Susac syndrome (dated by TCRdb to the late 2010s). Concerning the study at large: Whether CD8+ T cell activation and differentiation in Susac syndrome was antigen driven was tested using repertoire sequencing. CD8+ T cell repertoire clonality was compared between more than ten healthy donors, roughly 14 Susac syndrome patients and around 15 multiple sclerosis patients.

RNA was extracted with the RNeasy kit and roughly 0.45 to 1 ug was reverse transcribed using random hexamers. The immunoSEQ multiplex PCR assay, covering 54 Vbeta and 13 Jbeta segments, was used to amplify TCR beta CDR3 regions. Bias from PCR amplification was corrected by using a synthetic template baseline for primer optimization and for computational correction. In the paper's pipeline: Only productive sequences were kept, with reads annotated to V, D and J genes according to IMGT and analyzed in immunoSEQ Analyzer. Clonality was calculated as one minus the Shannon entropy normalized by log2 of the number of productive unique sequences. For each patient and control, public and private clones were evaluated within the 100 most prevalent clones. Susac-specific clones were defined as absent from healthy and MS cohorts, around 980 published viral clones and other ImmuneACCESS disease sequences. The raw public reads went through TCRdb reprocessing: fastp at Q25, MiXCR clone calling, in-frame beta chains kept. All rows with the same CDR3 protein become a single entry with the most common DNA and genes. For this entry, the V and J calls and clone size follow TCRdb and not the study's own pipeline. The sample has some 90,000 distinct CDR3 sequences on record, approximately 92% of them singletons. The ten largest clones take up 0.3% to 0.4% of the sample.

Broad study findings and their caveats: The study acknowledged that relatively few individuals were included in the TCR sequencing and HLA analysis.

Peripheral blood CD8+ and CD4+ T cells from healthy donors, Susac syndrome patients and multiple sclerosis patients were profiled using high-throughput TCR beta sequencing. Healthy donors were included as age- and sex-matched controls. Bulk CD8+ and CD4+ T cells were purified magnetically by negative isolation, whereas CD8+ TEMRA cells were enriched by FACS. Blood was collected in EDTA tubes and processed within 24 hours, with PBMCs isolated through density gradient centrifugation. PBMCs destined for TCR sequencing were cryopreserved in liquid nitrogen and later thawed in a 37 °C water bath. The sorted or isolated CD4+, CD8+ and CD8+ TEMRA cells had a purity of 90% or higher. The germline V gene sets CDR1 to MNHEY and CDR2 to SVGEGT. The CDR3 numbers 12 residues from cysteine through phenylalanine. Solely the CDR3 DNA is kept, with 36 bases framed from the first base. V and J are truncated by 8 bases and 4 bases respectively, leaving an intervening sequence of 8 bases.

This sequence uses TRBV6-2 or TRBV6-3 and TRBJ2-2; no D gene call is confident. The TCR originated in a human donor in good health. Sequencing was carried out using CD8+ T cells from PBMCs. The CDR3 protein: CASLDPTGELFF. The base sequence is TGTGCCAGCCTCGACCCCACCGGGGAGCTGTTTTTT.